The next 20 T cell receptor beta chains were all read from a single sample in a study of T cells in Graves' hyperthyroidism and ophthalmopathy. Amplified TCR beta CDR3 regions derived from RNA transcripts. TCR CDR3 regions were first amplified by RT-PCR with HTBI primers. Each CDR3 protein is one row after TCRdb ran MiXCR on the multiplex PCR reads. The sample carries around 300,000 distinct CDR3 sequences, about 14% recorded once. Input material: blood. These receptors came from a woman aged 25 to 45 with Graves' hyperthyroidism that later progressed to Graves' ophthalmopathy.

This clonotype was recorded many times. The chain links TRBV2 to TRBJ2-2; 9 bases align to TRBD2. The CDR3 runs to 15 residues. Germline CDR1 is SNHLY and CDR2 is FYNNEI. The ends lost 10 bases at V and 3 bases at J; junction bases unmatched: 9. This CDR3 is CATSQTSGYTGELFF. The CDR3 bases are TGTGCCACTAGCCAGACTAGCGGATACACCGGGGAGCTGTTTTTT.

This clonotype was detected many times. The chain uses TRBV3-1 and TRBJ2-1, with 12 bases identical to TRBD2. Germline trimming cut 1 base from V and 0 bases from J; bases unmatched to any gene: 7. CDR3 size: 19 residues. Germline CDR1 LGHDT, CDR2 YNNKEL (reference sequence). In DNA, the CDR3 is TGTGCCAGCAGCCAAGTTCTAGCGGGAGGGACAAGCTCCTACAATGAGCAGTTCTTC. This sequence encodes CASSQVLAGGTSSYNEQFF.

In DNA form, the CDR3 reads TGTGCCAGCAGACCCTCTTTGCGGGAGGGCTCCTACGAGCAGTACTTC. Translating it yields CASRPSLREGSYEQYF. The chain employs TRBV6-1 and TRBJ2-7, with TRBD2 matching over 9 bases. The CDR3 has 16 amino acids. Unmatched junction bases numbered 9, after V lost 6 bases and J lost 0 bases. Germline V gene lookup returns CDR1 MNHNS and CDR2 SASEGT.

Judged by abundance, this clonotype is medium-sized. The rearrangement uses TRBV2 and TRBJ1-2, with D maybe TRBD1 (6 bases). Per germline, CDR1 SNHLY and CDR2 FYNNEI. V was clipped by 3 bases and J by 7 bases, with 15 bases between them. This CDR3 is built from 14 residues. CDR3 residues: CASSDGGLRGGYTF. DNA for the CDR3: TGTGCCAGCAGTGATGGGGGCTTGAGGGGTGGCTACACCTTC.

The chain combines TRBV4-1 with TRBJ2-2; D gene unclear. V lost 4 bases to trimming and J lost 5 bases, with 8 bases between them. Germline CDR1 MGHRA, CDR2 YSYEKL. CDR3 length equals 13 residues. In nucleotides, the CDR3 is TGCGCCAGCAGCCGAACGTTTACCGGGGAGCTGTTTTTT. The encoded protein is CASSRTFTGELFF.

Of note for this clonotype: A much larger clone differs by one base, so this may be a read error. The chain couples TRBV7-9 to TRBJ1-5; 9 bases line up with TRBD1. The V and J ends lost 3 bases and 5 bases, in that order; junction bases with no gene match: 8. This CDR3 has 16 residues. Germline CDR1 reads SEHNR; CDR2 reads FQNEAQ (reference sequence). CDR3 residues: CASSFGQGRYHQPQHF. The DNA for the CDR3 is TGTGCCAGCAGCTTCGGACAGGGGAGGTATCATCAGCCCCAGCATTTT.

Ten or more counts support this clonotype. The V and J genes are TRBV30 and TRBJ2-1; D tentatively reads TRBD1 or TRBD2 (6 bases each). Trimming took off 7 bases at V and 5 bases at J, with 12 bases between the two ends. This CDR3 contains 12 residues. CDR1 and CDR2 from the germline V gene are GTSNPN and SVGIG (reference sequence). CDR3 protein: CASQGRHNEQFF. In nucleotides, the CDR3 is TGTGCCTCGCAGGGGAGGCACAATGAGCAGTTCTTC.

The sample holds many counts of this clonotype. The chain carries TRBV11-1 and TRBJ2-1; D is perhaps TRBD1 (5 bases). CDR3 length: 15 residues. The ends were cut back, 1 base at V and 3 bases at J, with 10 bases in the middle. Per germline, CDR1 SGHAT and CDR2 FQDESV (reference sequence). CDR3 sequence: CASSLGQGYYNEQFF. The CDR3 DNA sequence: TGTGCCAGCAGCTTAGGGCAGGGCTACTACAATGAGCAGTTCTTC. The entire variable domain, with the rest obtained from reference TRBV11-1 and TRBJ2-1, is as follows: EAEVAQSPRYKITEKSQAVAFWCDPISGHATLYWYRQILGQGPELLVQFQDESVVDDSQLPKDRFSAERLKGVDSTLKIQPAELGDSAMYLCASSLGQGYYNEQFFGPGTRLTVL.

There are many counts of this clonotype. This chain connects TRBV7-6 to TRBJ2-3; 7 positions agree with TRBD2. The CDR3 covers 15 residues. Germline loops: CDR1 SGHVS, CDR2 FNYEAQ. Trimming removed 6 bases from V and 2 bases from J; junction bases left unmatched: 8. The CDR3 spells CASSREAELTDTQYF. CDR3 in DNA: TGTGCCAGCAGTCGGGAGGCGGAACTCACAGATACGCAGTATTTT.

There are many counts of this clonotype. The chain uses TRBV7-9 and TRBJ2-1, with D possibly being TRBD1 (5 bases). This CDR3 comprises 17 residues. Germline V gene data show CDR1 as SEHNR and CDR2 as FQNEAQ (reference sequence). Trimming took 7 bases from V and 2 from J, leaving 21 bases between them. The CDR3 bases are TGTGCCAGCACAAACAGACCGACAGATTTAACCTACAATGAGCAGTTCTTC. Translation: CASTNRPTDLTYNEQFF. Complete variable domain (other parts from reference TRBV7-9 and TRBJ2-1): DTGVSQNPRHKITKRGQNVTFRCDPISEHNRLYWYRQTLGQGPEFLTYFQNEAQLEKSRLLSDRFSAERPKGSFSTLEIQRTEQGDSAMYLCASTNRPTDLTYNEQFFGPGTRLTVL.

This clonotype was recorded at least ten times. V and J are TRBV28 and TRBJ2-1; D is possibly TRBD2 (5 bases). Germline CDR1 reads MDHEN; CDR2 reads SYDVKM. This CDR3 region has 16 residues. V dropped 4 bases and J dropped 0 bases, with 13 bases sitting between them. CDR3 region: CASSSDWGSSYNEQFF. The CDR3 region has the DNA TGTGCCAGCAGTTCGGACTGGGGTAGCTCCTACAATGAGCAGTTCTTC.

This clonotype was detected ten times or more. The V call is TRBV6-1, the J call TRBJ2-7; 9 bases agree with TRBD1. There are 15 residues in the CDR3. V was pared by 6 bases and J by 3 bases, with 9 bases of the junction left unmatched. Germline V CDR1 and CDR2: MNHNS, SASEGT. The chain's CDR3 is CASRPDRGGGYEQYF. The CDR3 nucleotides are TGTGCCAGCAGACCGGACAGGGGCGGTGGCTACGAGCAGTACTTC.

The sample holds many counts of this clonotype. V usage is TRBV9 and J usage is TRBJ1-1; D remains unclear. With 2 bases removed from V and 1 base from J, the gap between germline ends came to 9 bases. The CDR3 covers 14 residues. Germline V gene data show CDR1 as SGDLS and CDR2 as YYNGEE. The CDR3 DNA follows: TGTGCCAGCAGCGTGGGCGTTCAGAACACTGAAGCTTTCTTT. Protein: CASSVGVQNTEAFF.

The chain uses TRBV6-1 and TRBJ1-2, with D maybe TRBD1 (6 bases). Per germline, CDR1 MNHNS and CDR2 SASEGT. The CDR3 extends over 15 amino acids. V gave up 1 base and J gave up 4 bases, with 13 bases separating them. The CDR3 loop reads CASSEGAGVVYGYTF. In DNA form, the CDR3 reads TGTGCCAGCAGTGAAGGTGCAGGGGTGGTCTATGGCTACACCTTC.

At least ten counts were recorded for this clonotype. The CDR3 DNA reads as TGTGCCAGCACCGGGGTCGATCTTACGTGGGATGAGCAGTTCTTC. As protein: CASTGVDLTWDEQFF. The chain joins TRBV28 to TRBJ2-1; TRBD2 might be the D (5 bases). CDR3 length equals 15 residues. The ends were cut back, 7 bases at V and 8 bases at J, with 21 bases in the middle. From germline, CDR1 is MDHEN and CDR2 SYDVKM.

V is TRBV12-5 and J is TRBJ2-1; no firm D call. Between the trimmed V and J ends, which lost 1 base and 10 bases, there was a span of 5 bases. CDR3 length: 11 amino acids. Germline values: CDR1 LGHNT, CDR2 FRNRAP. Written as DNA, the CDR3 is TGTGCTAGTGGTTTGGCGGCGGAGCAGTTCTTC. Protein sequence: CASGLAAEQFF.

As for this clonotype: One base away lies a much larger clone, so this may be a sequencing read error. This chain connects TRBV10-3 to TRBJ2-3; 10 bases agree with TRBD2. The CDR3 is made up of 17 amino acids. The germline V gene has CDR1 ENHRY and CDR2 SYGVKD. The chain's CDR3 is CAISEYVAAGGKDTEYF. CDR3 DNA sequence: TGTGCCATCAGTGAGTACGTGGCAGCGGGAGGGAAGGATACGGAGTATTTT.

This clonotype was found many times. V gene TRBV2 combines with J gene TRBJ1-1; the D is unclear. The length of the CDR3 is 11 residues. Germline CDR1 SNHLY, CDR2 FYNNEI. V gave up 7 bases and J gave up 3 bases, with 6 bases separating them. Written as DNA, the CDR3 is TGTGCCAGCAAAATATACACTGAAGCTTTCTTT. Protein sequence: CASKIYTEAFF.

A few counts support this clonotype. The CDR3: CASSAGLAGGTGELFF. The CDR3 bases are TGTGCCAGCAGCGCGGGACTAGCGGGAGGAACCGGGGAGCTGTTTTTT. J is TRBJ2-2 and V is TRBV9; 15 bases map to TRBD2. This CDR3 is built from 16 residues. From germline, CDR1 is SGDLS and CDR2 YYNGEE. V lost 3 bases, J lost 5 bases, and 2 bases stayed unmatched.

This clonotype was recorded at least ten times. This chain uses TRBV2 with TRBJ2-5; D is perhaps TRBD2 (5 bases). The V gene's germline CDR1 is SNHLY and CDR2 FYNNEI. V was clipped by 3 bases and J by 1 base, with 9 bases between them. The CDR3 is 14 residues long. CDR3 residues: CASSDSSGQETQYF. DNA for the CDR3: TGTGCCAGCAGTGATTCCAGCGGCCAAGAGACCCAGTACTTC.